This T cell receptor (beta chain) appears in the sequencing data of a study of blood T cell repertoires in COVID-19 (dated by TCRdb to about 2020). Regarding the complete study: Collaborator samples came from the United States, Italy and Spain and covered acute and convalescent phases of COVID-19. The prospective study material was composed of cDNA or gDNA derived from T cells, B-cell-depleted T cells, or PBMCs. Subjects who had been exposed to COVID-19, were actively infected with it, or had recovered from it provided the deeply sampled blood TCRbeta repertoires that made up the dataset. The repertoires were released in a freely available public database intended as a resource for research on the immune response to SARS-CoV-2. The samples were drawn from the first 160 participants of the ongoing ImmuneRACE study and from 1,254 subjects provided by 6 global collaborators. The sample metadata nearly always contained a de-identified subject ID, COVID-19 status, age in years and sex. HLA class I and class II types, where available, came from metadata supplied by the sample provider rather than from assay-based typing. What the study reported, not specific to this receptor: Clinical and demographic metadata were provided uncurated, with the amount varying by source and participant.

Trimming removed 2 bases from V and 8 bases from J; the gene matches leave 4 bases unexplained. Taken from the germline V gene, the CDR1 and CDR2 loops are MNHEY and SVGAGI. From its cysteine to its phenylalanine, the CDR3 spans 13 amino acids. Only the CDR3 region is kept as DNA, spanning 39 bases read in frame from base 1. TCRbeta CDR3 regions were amplified from genomic DNA using the immunoSEQ Assay, a bias-controlled multiplex PCR. The original pipeline was this. Nucleated cell counts per sample were estimated from amplification of reference gene primers within the assay. To quantify the absolute abundance of each unique TCRbeta CDR3 rearrangement, sequence reads were collapsed and filtered. Productive Simpson clonality was computed per sample as the square root of Simpson's diversity index over productive rearrangements. TCRdb's version of the immuneACCESS table is confined to in-frame rearrangements and falls short of the full clone set. An unresolved V gene accounts for under half of the shortfall where checked; the remainder is of unknown origin. V and J calls and clone size follow that table, whereas D and trimming were derived from the DNA. For this sample the table gives about 130,000 clones, of which around four fifths were detected only once. The ten most abundant clones make up about a tenth of the sample.

A second Seattle source provided samples from volunteer blood donors who had recovered from COVID-19. The collaborating institutions used their own protocols to collect whole blood in K2EDTA tubes. For TCRbeta analysis, collaborators shipped samples in one of three forms: frozen whole blood, isolated PBMCs, or DNA extracted from either of those sample types. As to this clone: Its recognized antigen is unknown. No much larger clone exists at a distance of one base, and base qualities are not known.

Sequenced sample: peripheral blood. The TCR sequence derives from a man aged 55 to 70 who had recovered from COVID-19. This sequence uses TRBV6-5 and TRBJ1-1; 8 bases in the junction line up with TRBD1. CDR3 region: CASSYEQGDEAFF. The bases read TGTGCCAGCAGTTACGAACAGGGGGACGAAGCTTTCTTT.